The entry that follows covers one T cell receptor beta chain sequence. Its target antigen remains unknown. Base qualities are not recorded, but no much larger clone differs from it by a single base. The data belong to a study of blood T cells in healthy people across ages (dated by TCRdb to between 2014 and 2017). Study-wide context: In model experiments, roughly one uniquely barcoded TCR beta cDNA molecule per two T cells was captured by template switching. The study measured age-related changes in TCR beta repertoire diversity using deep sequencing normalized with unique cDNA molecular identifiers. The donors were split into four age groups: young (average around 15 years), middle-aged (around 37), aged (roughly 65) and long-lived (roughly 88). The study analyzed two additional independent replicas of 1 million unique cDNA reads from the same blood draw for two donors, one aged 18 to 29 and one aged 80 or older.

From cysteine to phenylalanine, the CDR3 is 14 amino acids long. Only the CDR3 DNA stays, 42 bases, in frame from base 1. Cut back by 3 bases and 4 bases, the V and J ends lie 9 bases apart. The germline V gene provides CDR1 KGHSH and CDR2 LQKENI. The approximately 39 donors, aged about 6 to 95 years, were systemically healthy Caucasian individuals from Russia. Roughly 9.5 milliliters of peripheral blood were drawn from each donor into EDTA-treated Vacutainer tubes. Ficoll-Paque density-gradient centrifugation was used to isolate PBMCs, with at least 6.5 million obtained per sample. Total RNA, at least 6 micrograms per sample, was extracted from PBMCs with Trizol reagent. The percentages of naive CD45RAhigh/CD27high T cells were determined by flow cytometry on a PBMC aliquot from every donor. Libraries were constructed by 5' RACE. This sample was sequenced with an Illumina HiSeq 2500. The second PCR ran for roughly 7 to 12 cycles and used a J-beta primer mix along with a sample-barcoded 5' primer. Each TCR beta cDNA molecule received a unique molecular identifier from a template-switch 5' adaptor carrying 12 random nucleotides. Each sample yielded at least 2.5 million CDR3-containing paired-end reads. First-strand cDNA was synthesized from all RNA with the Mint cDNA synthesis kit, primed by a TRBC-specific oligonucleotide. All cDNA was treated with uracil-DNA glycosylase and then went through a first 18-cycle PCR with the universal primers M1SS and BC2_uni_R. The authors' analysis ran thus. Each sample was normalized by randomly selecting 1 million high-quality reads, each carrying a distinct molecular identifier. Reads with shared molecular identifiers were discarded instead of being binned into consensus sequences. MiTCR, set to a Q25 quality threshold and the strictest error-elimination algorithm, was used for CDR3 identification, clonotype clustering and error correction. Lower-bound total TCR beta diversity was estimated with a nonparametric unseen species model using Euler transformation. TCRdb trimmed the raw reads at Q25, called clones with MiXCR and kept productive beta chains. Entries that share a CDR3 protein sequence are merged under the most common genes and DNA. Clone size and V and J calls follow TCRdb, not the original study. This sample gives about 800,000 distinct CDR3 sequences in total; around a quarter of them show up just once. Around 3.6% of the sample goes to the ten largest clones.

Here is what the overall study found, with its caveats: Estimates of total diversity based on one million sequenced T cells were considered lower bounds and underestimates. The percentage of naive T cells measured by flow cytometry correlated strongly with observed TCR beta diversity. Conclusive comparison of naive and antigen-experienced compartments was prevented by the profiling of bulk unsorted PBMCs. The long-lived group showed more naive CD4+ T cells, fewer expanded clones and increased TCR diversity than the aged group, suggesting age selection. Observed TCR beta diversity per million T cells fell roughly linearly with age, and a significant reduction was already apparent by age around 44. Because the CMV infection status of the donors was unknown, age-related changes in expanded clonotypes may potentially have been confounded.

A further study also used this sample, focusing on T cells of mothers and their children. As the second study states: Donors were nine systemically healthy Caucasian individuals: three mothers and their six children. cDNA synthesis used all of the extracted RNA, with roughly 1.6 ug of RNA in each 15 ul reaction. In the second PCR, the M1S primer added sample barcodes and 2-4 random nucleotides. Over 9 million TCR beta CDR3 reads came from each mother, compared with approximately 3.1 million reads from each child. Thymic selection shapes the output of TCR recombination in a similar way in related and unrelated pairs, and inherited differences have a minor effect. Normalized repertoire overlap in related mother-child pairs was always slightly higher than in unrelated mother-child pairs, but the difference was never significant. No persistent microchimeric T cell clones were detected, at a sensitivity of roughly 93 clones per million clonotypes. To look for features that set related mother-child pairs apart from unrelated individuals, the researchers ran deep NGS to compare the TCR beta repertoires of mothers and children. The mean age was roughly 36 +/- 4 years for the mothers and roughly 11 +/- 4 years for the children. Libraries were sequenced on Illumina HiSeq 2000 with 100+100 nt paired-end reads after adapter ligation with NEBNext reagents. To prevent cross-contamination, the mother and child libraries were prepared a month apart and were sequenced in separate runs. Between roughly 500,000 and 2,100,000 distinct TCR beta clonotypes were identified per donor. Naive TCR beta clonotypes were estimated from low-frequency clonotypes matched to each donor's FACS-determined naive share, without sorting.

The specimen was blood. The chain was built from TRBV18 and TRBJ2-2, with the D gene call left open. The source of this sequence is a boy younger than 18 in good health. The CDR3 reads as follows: CASSPDRLTGELFF. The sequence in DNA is TGTGCCAGCTCACCCGACCGACTCACCGGGGAGCTGTTTTTT.